This T cell receptor (beta chain) is from a study of OX40 agonist ivuxolimab in advanced cancers. Study observations and caveats: At doses 0.1 to 3.0 mg/kg, CD4+ and CD8+ clones expanded. CD8+ T cells (on average) carried more expanded clones than CD4+ T cells.

Method: immunoSEQ multiplex PCR; TCRdb's copy keeps in-frame clones and lacks some. The sample holds fewer than 25,000 clones, approximately 83% seen once. Worth noting for this clone: Its specificity is not known.

The CDR3 contains 16 residues. Germline V lookup: CDR1 SGHNT, CDR2 YENEEA. The V gene lost 5 bases and the J gene lost 4 bases, with 21 bases spanning the gap. The TCR sequence derives from an adult with an advanced solid tumor such as melanoma, head and neck, liver or kidney cancer. This specimen was CD4+ or CD8+ T cells sorted from blood, taken in a trial of the OX40 agonist ivuxolimab. This rearrangement joins TRBV11-3 to TRBJ2-7, with D perhaps given as TRBD1 or TRBD2 (8 bases each). The CDR3 protein is CASSPGGGQGAYEQYF. Here the CDR3 DNA reads TGTGCCAGCAGCCCCGGGGGGGGGCAGGGGGCTTACGAGCAGTACTTC.